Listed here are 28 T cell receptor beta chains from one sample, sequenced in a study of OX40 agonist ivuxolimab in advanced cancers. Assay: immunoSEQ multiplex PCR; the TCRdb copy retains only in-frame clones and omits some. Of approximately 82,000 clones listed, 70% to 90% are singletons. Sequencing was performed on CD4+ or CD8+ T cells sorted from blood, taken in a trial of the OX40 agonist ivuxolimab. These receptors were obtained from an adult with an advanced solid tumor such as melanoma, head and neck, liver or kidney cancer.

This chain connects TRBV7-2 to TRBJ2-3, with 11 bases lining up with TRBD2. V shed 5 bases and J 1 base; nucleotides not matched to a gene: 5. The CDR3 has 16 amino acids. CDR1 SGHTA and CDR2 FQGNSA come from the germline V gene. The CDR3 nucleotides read TGTGCCAGCAGCCGACTAGCGGGAATGCGCACAGATACGCAGTATTTT. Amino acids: CASSRLAGMRTDTQYF.

For the CDR3, the DNA is TGTGCCAGCATTGGGGCAGGTGGTGAAAAACTGTTTTTT. This translates into CASIGAGGEKLFF. The V call is TRBV6-1, the J call TRBJ1-4; maybe TRBD1 (5 bases). Trimming shortened V by 7 bases and J by 7 bases, and 13 bases separated the two germline ends. The germline V gene has CDR1 MNHNS and CDR2 SASEGT. CDR3 length equals 13 residues.

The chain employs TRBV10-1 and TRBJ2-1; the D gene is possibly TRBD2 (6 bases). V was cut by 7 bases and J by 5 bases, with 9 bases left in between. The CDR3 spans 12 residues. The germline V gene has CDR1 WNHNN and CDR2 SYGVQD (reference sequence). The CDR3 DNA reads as TGCGCCAGCACTAGCGCAGACAATGAGCAGTTCTTC. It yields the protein CASTSADNEQFF.

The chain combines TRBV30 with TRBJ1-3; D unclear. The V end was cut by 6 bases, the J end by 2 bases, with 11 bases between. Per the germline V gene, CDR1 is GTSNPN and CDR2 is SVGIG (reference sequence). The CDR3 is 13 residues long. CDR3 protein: CACMRTAGNTIYF. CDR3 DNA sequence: TGTGCCTGCATGAGGACGGCTGGAAACACCATATATTTT.

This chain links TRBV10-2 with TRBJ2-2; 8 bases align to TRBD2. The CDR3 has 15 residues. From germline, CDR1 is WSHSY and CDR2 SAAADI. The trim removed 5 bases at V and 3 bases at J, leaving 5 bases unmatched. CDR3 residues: CASSYRGGDTGELFF. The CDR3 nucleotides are TGCGCCAGCAGTTACCGGGGGGGGGACACCGGGGAGCTGTTTTTT.

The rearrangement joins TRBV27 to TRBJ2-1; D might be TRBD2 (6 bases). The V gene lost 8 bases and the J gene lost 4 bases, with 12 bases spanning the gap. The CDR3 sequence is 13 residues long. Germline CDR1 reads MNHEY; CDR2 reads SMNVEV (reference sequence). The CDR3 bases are TGTGCCAGCCGAGAGCGGGTTTACAATGAGCAGTTCTTC. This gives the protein CASRERVYNEQFF.

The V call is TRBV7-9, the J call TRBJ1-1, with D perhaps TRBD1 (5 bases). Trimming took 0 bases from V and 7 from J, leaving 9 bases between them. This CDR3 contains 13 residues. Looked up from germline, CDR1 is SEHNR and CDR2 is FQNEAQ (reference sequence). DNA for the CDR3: TGTGCCAGCAGCTTAGCGTATCAGGGTGAAGCTTTCTTT. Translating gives CASSLAYQGEAFF.

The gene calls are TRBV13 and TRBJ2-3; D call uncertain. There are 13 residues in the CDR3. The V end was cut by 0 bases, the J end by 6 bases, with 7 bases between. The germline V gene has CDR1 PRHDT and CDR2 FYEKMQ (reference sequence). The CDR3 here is CASSLGGRDTQYF. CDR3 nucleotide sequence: TGTGCCAGCAGCTTAGGCGGTCGGGATACGCAGTATTTT.

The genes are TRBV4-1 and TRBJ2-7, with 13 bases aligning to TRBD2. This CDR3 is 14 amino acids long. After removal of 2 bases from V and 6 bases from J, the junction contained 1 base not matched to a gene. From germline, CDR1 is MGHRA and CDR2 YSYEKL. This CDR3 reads CASSQRLAGGEQYF. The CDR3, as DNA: TGCGCCAGCAGCCAACGACTAGCGGGAGGCGAGCAGTACTTC.

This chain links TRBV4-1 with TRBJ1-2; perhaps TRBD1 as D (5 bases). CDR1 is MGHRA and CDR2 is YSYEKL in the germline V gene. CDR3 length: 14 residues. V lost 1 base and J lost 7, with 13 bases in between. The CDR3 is CASSQGTGTSGYTF. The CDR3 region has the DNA TGCGCCAGCAGCCAAGGTACAGGTACTAGTGGCTACACCTTC.

The CDR3 coding sequence is TGTGCCAGCAGCTTGGGACAGGGGTTTCGCTATGGCTACACCTTC. Its protein is CASSLGQGFRYGYTF. This chain connects TRBV6-5 to TRBJ1-2; 10 bases map to TRBD1. The length of the CDR3 is 15 residues. Germline V CDR1 and CDR2: MNHEY, SVGAGI. Trimming at V came to 6 bases and at J to 4 bases, leaving 8 bases not matched to a gene.

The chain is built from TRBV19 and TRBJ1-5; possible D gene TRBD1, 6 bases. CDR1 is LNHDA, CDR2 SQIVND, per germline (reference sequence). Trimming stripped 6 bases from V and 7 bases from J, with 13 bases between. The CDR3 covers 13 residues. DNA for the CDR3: TGTGCCAGTAGCTCAGACAGGATCCAGCCCCAGCATTTT. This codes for CASSSDRIQPQHF.

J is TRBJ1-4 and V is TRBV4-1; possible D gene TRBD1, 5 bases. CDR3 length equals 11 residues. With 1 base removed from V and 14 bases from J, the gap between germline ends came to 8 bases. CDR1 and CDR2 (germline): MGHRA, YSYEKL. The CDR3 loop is CASSQGRGLFF. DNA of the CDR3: TGCGCCAGCAGCCAAGGACGGGGGCTGTTTTTT.

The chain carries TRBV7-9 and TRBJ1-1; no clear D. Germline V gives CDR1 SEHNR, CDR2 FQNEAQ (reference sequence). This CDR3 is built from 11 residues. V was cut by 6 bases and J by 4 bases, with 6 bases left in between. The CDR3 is CASSPRTEAFF. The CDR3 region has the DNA TGTGCCAGCAGTCCCCGCACTGAAGCTTTCTTT.

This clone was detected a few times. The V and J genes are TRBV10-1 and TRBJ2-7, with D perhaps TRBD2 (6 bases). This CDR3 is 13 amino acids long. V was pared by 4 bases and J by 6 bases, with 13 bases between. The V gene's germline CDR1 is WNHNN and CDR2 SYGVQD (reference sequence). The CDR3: CASSAAGTGEQYF. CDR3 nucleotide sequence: TGCGCCAGCAGTGCTGCGGGGACGGGCGAGCAGTACTTC.

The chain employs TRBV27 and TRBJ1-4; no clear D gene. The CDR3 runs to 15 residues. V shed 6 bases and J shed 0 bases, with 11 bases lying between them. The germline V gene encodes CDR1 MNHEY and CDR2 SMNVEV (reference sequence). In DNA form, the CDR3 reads TGTGCCAGCAGGGACGGCGGAGCAACTAATGAAAAACTGTTTTTT. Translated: CASRDGGATNEKLFF. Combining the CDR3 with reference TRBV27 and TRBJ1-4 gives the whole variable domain EAQVTQNPRYLITVTGKKLTVTCSQNMNHEYMSWYRQDPGLGLRQIYYSMNVEVTDKGDVPEGYKVSRKEKRNFPLILESPSPNQTSLYFCASRDGGATNEKLFFGSGTQLSVL.

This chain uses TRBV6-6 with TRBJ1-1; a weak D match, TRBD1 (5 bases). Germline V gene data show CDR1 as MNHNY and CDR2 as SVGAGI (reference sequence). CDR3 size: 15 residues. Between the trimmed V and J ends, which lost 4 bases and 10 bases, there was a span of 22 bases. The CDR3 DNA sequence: TGTGCCAGCAGTTTGGGCTCGGGACTCCTAAGGTCAGCTTTCTTT. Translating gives CASSLGSGLLRSAFF.

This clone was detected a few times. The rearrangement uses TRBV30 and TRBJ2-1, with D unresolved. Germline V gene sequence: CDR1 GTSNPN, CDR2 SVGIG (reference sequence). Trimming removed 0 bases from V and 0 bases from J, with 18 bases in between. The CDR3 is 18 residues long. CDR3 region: CAWSVGVFGSSSYNEQFF. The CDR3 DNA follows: TGTGCCTGGAGTGTTGGGGTGTTCGGCAGTAGCTCCTACAATGAGCAGTTCTTC.

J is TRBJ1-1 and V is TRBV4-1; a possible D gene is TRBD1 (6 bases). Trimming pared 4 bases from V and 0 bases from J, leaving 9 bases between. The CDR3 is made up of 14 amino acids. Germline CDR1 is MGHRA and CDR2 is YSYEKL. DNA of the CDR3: TGCGCCAGCAGCCCCGGGACAATGAACACTGAAGCTTTCTTT. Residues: CASSPGTMNTEAFF.

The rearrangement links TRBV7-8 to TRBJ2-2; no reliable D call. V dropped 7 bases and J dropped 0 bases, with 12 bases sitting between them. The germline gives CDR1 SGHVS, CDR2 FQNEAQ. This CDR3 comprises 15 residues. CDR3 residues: CASISRAANTGELFF. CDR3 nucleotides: TGTGCCAGCATCAGTAGGGCAGCGAACACCGGGGAGCTGTTTTTT.

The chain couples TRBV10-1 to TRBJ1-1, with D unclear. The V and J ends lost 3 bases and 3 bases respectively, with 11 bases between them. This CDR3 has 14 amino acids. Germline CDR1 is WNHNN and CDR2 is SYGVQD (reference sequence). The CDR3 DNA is TGCGCCAGCAGTGAAAAGGGTCCGGACACTGAAGCTTTCTTT. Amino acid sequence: CASSEKGPDTEAFF.

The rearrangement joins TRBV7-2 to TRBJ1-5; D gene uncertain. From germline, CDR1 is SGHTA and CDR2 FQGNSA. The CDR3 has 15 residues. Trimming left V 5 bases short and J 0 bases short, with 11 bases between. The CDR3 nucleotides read TGTGCCAGCAGCCCCAGCCTGTATAGCAATCAGCCCCAGCATTTT. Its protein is CASSPSLYSNQPQHF.

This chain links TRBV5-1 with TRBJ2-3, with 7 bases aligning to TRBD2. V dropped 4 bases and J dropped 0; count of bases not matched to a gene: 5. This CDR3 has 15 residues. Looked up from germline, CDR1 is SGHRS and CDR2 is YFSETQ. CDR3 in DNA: TGCGCCAGCAGCGGAAGCGGGGCGAGCACAGATACGCAGTATTTT. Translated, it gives CASSGSGASTDTQYF.

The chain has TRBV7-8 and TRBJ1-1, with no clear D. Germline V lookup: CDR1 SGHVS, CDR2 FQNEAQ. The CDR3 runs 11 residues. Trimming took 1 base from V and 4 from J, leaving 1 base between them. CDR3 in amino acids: CASSLGTEAFF. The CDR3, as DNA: TGTGCCAGCAGCTTAGGCACTGAAGCTTTCTTT.

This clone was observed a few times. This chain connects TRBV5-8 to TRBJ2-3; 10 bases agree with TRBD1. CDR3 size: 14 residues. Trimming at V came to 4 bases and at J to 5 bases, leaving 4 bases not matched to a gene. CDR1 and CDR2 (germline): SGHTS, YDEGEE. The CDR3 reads CASSPGQGLDTQYF. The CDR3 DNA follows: TGTGCCAGCAGCCCGGGACAGGGGTTAGATACGCAGTATTTT.

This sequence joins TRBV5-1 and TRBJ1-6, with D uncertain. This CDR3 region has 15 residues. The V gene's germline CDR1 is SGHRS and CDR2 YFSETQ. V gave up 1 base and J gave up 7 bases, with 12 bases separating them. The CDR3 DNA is TGCGCCAGCAGCTTGACCCAATCGCAGAATTCACCCCTCCACTTT. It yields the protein CASSLTQSQNSPLHF.

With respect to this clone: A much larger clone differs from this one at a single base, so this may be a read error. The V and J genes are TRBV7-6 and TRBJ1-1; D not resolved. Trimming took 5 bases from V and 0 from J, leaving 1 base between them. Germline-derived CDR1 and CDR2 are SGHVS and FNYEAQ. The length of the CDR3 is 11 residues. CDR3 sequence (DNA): TGTGCCAGCAGCCTGAACACTGAAGCTTTCTTT. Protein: CASSLNTEAFF.

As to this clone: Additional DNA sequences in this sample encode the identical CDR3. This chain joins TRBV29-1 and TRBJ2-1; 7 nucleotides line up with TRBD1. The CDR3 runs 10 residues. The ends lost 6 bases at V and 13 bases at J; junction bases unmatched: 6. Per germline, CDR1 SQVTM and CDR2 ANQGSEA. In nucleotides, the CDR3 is TGCAGCGTCCGGGACAGCGCTCAGTTCTTC. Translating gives CSVRDSAQFF.